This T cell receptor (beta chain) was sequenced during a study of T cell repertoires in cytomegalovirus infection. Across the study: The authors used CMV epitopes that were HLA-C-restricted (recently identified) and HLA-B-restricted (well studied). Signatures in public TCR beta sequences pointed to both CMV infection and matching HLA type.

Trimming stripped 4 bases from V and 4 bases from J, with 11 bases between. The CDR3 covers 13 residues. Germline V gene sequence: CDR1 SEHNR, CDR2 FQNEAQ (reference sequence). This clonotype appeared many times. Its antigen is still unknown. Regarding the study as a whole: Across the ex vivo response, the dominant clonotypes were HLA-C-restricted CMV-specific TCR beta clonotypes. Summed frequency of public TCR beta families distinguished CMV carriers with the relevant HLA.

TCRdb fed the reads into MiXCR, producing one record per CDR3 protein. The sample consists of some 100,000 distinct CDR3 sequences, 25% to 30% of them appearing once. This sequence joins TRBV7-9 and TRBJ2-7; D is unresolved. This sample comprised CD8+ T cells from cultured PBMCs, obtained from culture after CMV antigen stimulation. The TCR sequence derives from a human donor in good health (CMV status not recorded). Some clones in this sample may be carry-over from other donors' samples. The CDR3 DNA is TGTGCCAGCAGCTCCCCTCAGGCGTACGAGCAGTACTTC. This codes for CASSSPQAYEQYF.